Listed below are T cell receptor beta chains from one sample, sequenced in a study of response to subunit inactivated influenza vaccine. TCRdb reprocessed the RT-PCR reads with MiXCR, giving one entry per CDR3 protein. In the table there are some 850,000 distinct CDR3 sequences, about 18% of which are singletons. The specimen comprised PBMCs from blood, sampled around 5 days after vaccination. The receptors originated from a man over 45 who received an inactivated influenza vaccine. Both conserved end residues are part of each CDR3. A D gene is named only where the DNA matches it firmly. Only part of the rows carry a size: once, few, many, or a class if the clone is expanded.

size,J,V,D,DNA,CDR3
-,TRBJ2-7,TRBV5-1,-,TGCGCCAGCAGCTTGCTTCCGGGGGCGTACGAGCAGTACTTC,CASSLLPGAYEQYF
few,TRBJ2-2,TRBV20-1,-,TGCAGTGCTACCGTCAGGGACACCTACACCGGGGAGCTGTTTTTT,CSATVRDTYTGELFF
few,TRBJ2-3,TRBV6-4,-,TGTGCCAGCAGTGACGAGGGATACGGGACACAGCAGTATTTT,CASSDEGYGTQQYF
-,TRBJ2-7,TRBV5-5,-,TGTGCCAGCAGCTTGGAGCTGGGACCACCATCCTACGAGCAGTACTTC,CASSLELGPPSYEQYF
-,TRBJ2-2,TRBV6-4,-,TGTGCCAGCAGTGACCTACTGGGCGGGGAGCTGTTTTTT,CASSDLLGGELFF
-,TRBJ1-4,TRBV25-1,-,TGTGCCAGCACCAGGGACCGGGGTGAAAAACTGTTTTTT,CASTRDRGEKLFF
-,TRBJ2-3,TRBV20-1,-,TGCAGTGCAACACTGGCGGGTAGCACAGATACGCAGTATTTT,CSATLAGSTDTQYF
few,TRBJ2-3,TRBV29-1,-,TGCAGCGTTGCGAACACAGATACGCAGTATTTT,CSVANTDTQYF
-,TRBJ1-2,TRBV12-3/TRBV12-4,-,TGTGCCAGCAGTTTCAGGACAGACTATGGCTACACCTTC,CASSFRTDYGYTF
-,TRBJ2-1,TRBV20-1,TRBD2,TGCAGTGTTACCCCAACTAGCGGGGGGTCTAGGAATGAGCAGTTCTTC,CSVTPTSGGSRNEQFF
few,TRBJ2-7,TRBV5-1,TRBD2,TGCGCCAGCAGCTTGGGAGGACTAGCGGGAGGCGAGCAGTACTTC,CASSLGGLAGGEQYF
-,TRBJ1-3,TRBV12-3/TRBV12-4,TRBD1,TGTGCCAGCAGCCACCCACAGGGGTGGACTGGAAACACCATATATTTT,CASSHPQGWTGNTIYF
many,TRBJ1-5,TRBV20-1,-,TGCAGTGCTCGCGGGGGGGGCAATCAGCCCCAGCATTTT,CSARGGGNQPQHF
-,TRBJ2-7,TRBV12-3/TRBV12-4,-,TGTGCCAGCACCCTTAGCGGAGGCCTGGGCTACGAGCAGTACTTC,CASTLSGGLGYEQYF
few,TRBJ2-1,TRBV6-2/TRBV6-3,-,TGTGCCAGCAGTGTGGCTAGCCGCCACAATGAGCAGTTCTTC,CASSVASRHNEQFF
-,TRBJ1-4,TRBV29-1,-,TGCAGCGTCGCACACCCTGGGACGGCCGAAAAACTGTTTTTT,CSVAHPGTAEKLFF
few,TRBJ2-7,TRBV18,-,TGTGCCAGCTCACCGACCCCCCCGCAGCAGACCTACGAGCAGTACTTC,CASSPTPPQQTYEQYF
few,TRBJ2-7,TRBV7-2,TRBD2,TGTGCCAGCGGGGGCGGGAGGGCCCCCTACGAGCAGTACTTC,CASGGGRAPYEQYF
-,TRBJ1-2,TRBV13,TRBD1,TGTGCCAGCAGCTCCGAGACAGGGGGGCACTATGGCTACACCTTC,CASSSETGGHYGYTF
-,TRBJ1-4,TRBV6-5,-,TGTGCCAGCAGTTACGGCGGGGATAGGTCGGAAAAACTGTTTTTT,CASSYGGDRSEKLFF
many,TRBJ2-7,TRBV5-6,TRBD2,TGTGCCAGCAGCGGTGGGACTAGCGGGAGGGCCGAGAGCTCCTACGAGCAGTACTTC,CASSGGTSGRAESSYEQYF
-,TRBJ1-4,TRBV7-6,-,TGTGCCAGCAGCTTAGGTCCCCACAGAGCAACTAATGAAAAACTGTTTTTT,CASSLGPHRATNEKLFF
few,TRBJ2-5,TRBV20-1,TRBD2,TGCAGTGCCCAGGGACTAGCGGGGCAAGAGACCCAGTACTTC,CSAQGLAGQETQYF
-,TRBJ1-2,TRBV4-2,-,TGTGCCAGCAGCCAAGATCGGCTGCTCTATGGCTACACCTTC,CASSQDRLLYGYTF